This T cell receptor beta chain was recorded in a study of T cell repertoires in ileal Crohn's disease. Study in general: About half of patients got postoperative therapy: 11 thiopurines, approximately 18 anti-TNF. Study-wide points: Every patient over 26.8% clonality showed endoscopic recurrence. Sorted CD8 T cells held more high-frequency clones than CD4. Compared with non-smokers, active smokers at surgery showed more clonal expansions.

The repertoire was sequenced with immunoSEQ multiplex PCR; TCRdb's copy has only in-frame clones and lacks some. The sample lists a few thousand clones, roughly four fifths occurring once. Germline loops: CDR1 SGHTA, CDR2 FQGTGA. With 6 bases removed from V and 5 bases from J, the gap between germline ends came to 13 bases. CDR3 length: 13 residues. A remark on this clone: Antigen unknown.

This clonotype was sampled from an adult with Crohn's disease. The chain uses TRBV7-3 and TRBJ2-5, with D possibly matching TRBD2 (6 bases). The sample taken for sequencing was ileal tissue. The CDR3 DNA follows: TGTGCCAGCAGTATAGTCCGGGGGGAGACCCAGTACTTC. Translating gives CASSIVRGETQYF.